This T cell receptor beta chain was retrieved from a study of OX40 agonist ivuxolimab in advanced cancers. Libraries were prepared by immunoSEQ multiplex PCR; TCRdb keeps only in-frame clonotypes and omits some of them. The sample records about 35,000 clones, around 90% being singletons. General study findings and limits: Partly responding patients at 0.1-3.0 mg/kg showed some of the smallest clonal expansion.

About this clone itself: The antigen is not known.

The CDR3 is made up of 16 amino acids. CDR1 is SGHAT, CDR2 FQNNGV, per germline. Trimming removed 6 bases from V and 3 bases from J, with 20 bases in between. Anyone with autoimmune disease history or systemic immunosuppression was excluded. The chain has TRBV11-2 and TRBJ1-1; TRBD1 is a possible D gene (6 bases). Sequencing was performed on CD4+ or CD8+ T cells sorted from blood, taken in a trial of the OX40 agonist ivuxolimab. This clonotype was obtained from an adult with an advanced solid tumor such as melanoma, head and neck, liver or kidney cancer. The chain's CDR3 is CASSPGAGDRYTEAFF. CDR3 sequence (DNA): TGTGCCAGCAGTCCGGGGGCGGGGGATAGATACACTGAAGCTTTCTTT.